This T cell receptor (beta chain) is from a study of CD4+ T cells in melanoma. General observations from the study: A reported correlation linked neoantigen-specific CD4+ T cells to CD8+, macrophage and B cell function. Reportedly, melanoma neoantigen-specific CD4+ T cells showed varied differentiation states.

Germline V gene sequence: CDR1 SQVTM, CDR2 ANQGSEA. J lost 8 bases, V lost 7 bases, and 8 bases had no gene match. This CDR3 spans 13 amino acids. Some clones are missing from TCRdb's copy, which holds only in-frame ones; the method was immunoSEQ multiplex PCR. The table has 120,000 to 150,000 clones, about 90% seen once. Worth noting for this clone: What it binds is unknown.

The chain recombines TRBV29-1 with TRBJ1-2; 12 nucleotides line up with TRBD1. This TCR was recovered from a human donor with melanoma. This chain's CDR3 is CSGDRGRVGGYTF. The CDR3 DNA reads TGCAGCGGGGACAGGGGGCGGGTCGGCGGCTACACCTTC. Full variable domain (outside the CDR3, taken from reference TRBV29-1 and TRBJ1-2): SAVISQKPSRDICQRGTSLTIQCQVDSQVTMMFWYRQQPGQSLTLIATANQGSEATYESGFVIDKFPISRPNLTFSTLTVSNMSPEDSSIYLCSGDRGRVGGYTFGSGTRLTVV.